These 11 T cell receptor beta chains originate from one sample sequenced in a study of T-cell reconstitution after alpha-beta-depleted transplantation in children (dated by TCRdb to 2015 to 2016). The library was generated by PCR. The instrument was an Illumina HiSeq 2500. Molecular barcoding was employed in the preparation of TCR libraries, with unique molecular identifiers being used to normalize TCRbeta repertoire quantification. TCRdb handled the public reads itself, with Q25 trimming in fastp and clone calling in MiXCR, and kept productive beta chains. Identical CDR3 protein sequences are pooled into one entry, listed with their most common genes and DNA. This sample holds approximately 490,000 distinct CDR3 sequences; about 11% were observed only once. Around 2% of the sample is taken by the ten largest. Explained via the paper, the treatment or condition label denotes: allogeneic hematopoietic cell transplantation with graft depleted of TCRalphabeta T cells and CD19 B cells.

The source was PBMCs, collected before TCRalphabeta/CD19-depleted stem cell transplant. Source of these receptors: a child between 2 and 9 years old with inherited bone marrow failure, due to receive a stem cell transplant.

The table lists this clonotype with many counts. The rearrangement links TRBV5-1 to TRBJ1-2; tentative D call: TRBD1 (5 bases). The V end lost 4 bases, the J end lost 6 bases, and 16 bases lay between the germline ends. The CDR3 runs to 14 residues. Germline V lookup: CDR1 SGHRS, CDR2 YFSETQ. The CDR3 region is CASSIAGESNGYTF. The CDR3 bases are TGCGCCAGCAGCATAGCGGGGGAGTCCAATGGCTACACCTTC.

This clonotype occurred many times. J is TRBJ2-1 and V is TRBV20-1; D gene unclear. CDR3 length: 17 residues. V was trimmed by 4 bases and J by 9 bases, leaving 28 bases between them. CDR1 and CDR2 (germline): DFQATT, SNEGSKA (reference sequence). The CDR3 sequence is CSANPTVGPIDLAEQFF. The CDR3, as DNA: TGCAGTGCTAACCCCACGGTAGGCCCCATAGACCTTGCTGAGCAGTTCTTC.

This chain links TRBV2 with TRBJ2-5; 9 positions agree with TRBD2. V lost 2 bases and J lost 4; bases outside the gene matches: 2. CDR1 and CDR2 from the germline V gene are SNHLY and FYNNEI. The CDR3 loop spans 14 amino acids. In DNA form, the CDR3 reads TGTGCCAGCAGTGAAATACTAGCGGGAGAGACCCAGTACTTC. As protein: CASSEILAGETQYF.

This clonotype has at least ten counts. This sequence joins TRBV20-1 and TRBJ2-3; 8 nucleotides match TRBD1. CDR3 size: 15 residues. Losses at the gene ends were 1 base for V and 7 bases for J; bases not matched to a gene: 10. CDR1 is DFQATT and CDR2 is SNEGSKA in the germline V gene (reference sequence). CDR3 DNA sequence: TGCAGTGCTAGAGCCATGGGACAGGAGCCAAATACGCAGTATTTT. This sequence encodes CSARAMGQEPNTQYF.

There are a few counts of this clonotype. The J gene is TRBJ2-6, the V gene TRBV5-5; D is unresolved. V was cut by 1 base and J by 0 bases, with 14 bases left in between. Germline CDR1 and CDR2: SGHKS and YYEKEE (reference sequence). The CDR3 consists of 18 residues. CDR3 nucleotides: TGTGCCAGCAGCTTGCCGGTCAGAACCATCTCTGGGGCCAACGTCCTGACTTTC. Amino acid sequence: CASSLPVRTISGANVLTF.

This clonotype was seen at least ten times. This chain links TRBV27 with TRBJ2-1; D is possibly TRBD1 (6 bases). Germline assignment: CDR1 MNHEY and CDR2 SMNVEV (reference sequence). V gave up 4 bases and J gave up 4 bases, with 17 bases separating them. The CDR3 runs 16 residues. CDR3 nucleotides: TGTGCCAGCAGTTCTTTAGGGGGACGGTGGTACAATGAGCAGTTCTTC. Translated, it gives CASSSLGGRWYNEQFF.

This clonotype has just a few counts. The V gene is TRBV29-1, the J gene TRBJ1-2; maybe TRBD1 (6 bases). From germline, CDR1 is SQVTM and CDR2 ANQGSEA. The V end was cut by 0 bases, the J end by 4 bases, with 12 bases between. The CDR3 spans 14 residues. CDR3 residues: CSVEDRPGAYGYTF. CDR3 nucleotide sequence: TGCAGCGTTGAAGATCGACCAGGGGCCTATGGCTACACCTTC.

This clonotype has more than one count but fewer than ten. The CDR3 coding sequence is TGTGCCAGCAGTACGTGGGGGACAGGGGAAGAGACCCAGTACTTC. Its protein product is CASSTWGTGEETQYF. The chain joins TRBV12-3 or TRBV12-4 to TRBJ2-5; 10 bases are a match to TRBD1. The CDR3 consists of 15 residues. V gave up 5 bases and J gave up 3 bases; unmatched junction bases: 6.

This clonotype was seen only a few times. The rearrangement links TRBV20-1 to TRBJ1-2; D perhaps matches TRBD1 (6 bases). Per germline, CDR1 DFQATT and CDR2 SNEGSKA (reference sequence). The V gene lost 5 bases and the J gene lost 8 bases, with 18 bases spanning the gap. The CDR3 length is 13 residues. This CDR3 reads CSAELVQGSGYTF. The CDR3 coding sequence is TGCAGTGCTGAACTCGTTCAGGGGAGCGGCTACACCTTC.

This chain's CDR3 is CSVESDGVRGETQYF. The CDR3 DNA reads TGCAGCGTTGAATCTGACGGCGTAAGGGGAGAGACCCAGTACTTC. V gene TRBV29-1 combines with J gene TRBJ2-5, with a weak D call TRBD1 (5 bases). The CDR3 sequence is 15 residues long. V lost 2 bases and J lost 4, with 17 bases in between. Germline values: CDR1 SQVTM, CDR2 ANQGSEA.

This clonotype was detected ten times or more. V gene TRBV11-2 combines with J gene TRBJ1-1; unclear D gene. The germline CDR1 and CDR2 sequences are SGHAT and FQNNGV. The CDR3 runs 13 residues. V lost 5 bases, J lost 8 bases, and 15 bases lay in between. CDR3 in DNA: TGTGCCAGCAGCATGGTACGGTTCGCGGAAGCTTTCTTT. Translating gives CASSMVRFAEAFF.